This TCR beta chain was identified during a study of T cells in Graves' hyperthyroidism and ophthalmopathy. Findings and caveats of the study: Progression to ophthalmopathy was predicted a median of approximately seven months early.

Newly diagnosed patients aged 18 to 65 had hyperthyroidism of under 2 months' duration. Exclusions: uncontrolled infection, other autoimmune disease, pregnancy, lactation. Germline V CDR1 and CDR2: SGHTA, FQGNSA. J gave up 7 bases and V 5 bases, and 5 bases lay outside the gene matches. This CDR3 comprises 14 residues. This clonotype was recorded many times. Its antigen remains unknown. TCR beta CDR3 regions were amplified from RNA. Primed by the HTBI set, a first-round RT-PCR was run on the TCR CDR3. In TCRdb, the multiplex PCR reads were re-called with MiXCR into one record per CDR3 protein. The sample contains about 560,000 distinct CDR3 sequences, roughly 46% of which appear only once.

The rearrangement joins TRBV7-2 to TRBJ1-5, with TRBD1 matching over 10 bases. The TCR was taken from a woman under 30 with Graves' hyperthyroidism. Sequencing input: peripheral blood or thyroid tissue (not recorded which). CDR3 protein: CASSVRTGGQPQHF. The CDR3 bases are TGTGCCAGCAGCGTTAGGACAGGGGGGCAGCCCCAGCATTTT.